A single sample is the source of the 5 T cell receptor beta chains below, sequenced in a study of Tregs in tolerant kidney transplant recipients. What these receptors recognize is not known. Profiling relied on immunoSEQ multiplex PCR, and the TCRdb table lists in-frame clones only, not all of them. The repertoire has 15,000 to 20,000 clones, over 50% of them found once; the top ten carry around 3.5%. Sequenced material: Tregs from blood cultured with allogeneic cells. The origin of the receptors is a human donor in good health.

This clone is deemed medium-sized. This chain connects TRBV4-3 to TRBJ2-7; 11 bases line up with TRBD2. The CDR3 contains 17 residues. J was trimmed by 3 bases and V by 2 bases; bases with no gene match: 9. Germline CDR1 and CDR2: LGHNA and YSLEER. The CDR3 protein is CASSQRTHSGRVYEQYF. The CDR3, as DNA: TGCGCCAGCAGCCAACGAACTCATAGCGGGAGGGTCTACGAGCAGTACTTC.

The chain uses TRBV4-2 and TRBJ2-3; 12 bases match TRBD2. The CDR3 loop spans 19 amino acids. The germline CDR1 and CDR2 sequences are LGHNA and YNFKEQ. J gave up 4 bases and V 0 bases, and 11 bases lay outside the gene matches. DNA for the CDR3: TGTGCCAGCAGCCAAGAGGTACTAGCGGGAGGTTCATGGGCAGATACGCAGTATTTT. Protein sequence: CASSQEVLAGGSWADTQYF.

The CDR3 here is CASSVTEKLFF. Written as DNA, the CDR3 is TGTGCCAGCAGTGTCACGGAAAAACTGTTTTTT. The chain has TRBV25-1 and TRBJ1-4; D is unresolved. CDR3 length: 11 amino acids. Germline CDR1 is MGHDK and CDR2 is SYGVNS. V was trimmed by 4 bases and J by 8 bases, leaving 5 bases between them.

In regard to this clone: One end of the junction does not line up with germline, which may come from a read error. V usage is TRBV7-2 and J usage is TRBJ2-3; perhaps TRBD2 as D (8 bases). Germline V gives CDR1 SGHTA, CDR2 FQGNSA. This CDR3 has 14 residues. Here the CDR3 reads CASSSRQGERGLHF. CDR3 coding DNA: TGTGCCAGCAGCTCCAGACAGGGAGAGCGGGGGTTACATTTT.

This chain uses TRBV11-2 with TRBJ2-3, with D unclear. Trimming left V 6 bases short and J 4 bases short, with 8 bases between. The length of the CDR3 is 12 residues. CDR1 and CDR2 from the germline V gene are SGHAT and FQNNGV. CDR3 sequence reads: CASRVIADTQYF. Written as DNA, the CDR3 is TGTGCCAGCAGGGTTATAGCAGATACGCAGTATTTT.